A selection of T cell receptor beta chains follows, all from one sample in a study of cytomegalovirus exposure and HLA in healthy donors. Using immunoSEQ multiplex PCR, the repertoire was profiled, and TCRdb retains in-frame clones only, with some absent. Of 150,000 to 190,000 clones listed, more than 75% were seen once; the top ten hold roughly 2.4%. Sequencing used PBMCs. These receptors were obtained from a young woman in good health and CMV-seronegative. Each CDR3 is given with its conserved first and last residue. Fields, in order: J gene, D gene, V gene, clone size, CDR3 protein, CDR3 DNA. The D gene is left open where the match is weak. Only part of the rows carry a size: once, few, many, or a class if the clone is expanded.

>TRBJ1-5|-|TRBV19|few
CASSIVRGDQPQHF
TGTGCCAGTAGTATAGTTCGGGGGGATCAGCCCCAGCATTTT
>TRBJ1-5|-|TRBV5-1|-
CASSLPVREGPNQPQHF
TGCGCCAGCAGCTTACCGGTCAGGGAGGGCCCTAATCAGCCCCAGCATTTT
>TRBJ2-7|-|TRBV4-1|-
CASSQAFDPRSEQYF
TGCGCCAGCAGCCAAGCATTTGACCCCAGGTCCGAGCAGTACTTC
>TRBJ2-1|-|TRBV6-6|-
CASRHRDNDEQFF
TGTGCCAGCAGGCACCGGGACAATGATGAGCAGTTCTTC
>TRBJ1-1|-|TRBV4-3|few
CASSQGGVYTEAFF
TGCGCCAGCAGCCAGGGGGGAGTATACACTGAAGCTTTCTTT
>TRBJ1-4|TRBD1|TRBV28|-
CASSPPGTGTEKLFF
TGTGCCAGCAGTCCCCCTGGGACAGGGACTGAAAAACTGTTTTTT
>TRBJ2-3|TRBD1|TRBV7-9|-
CASSFTGGTDTQYF
TGTGCCAGCAGCTTTACAGGGGGCACAGATACGCAGTATTTT
>TRBJ2-7|TRBD1|TRBV29-1|-
CSATPGTGHGELTYEQYF
TGCAGCGCCACTCCCGGGACAGGACATGGGGAACTAACCTACGAGCAGTACTTC
>TRBJ1-2|-|TRBV29-1|-
CSVGASTGYTF
TGCAGCGTTGGTGCCTCTACTGGCTACACCTTC
>TRBJ2-1|TRBD2|TRBV5-4|-
CASSWLAGGLIHNEQFF
TGTGCCAGCAGCTGGCTAGCGGGGGGGCTTATCCACAATGAGCAGTTCTTC
>TRBJ2-7|TRBD2|TRBV5-5|-
CASRGLAGARSYEQYF
TGTGCCAGCAGGGGACTAGCGGGAGCCCGCTCCTACGAGCAGTACTTC
>TRBJ2-3|-|TRBV2|-
CASSELAGDTQYF
TGTGCCAGCAGTGAGCTAGCTGGAGATACGCAGTATTTT
>TRBJ2-2|-|TRBV7-2|-
CASSLAGSRNTGELFF
TGTGCCAGCAGCTTAGCGGGTAGCAGGAACACCGGGGAGCTGTTTTTT
>TRBJ2-1|TRBD2|TRBV6-5|-
CASSSGLFSGGEQFF
TGTGCCAGCAGTAGCGGTTTGTTTTCGGGGGGTGAGCAGTTCTTC
>TRBJ1-1|-|TRBV27|-
CASSTQGSEAFF
TGTGCCAGCAGCACACAGGGAAGTGAAGCTTTCTTT
>TRBJ1-2|-|TRBV30|-
CAGSRVENYGYTF
TGTGCCGGGTCCAGGGTTGAGAACTATGGCTACACCTTC
>TRBJ1-2|-|TRBV6-1|-
CASSPYSRAYGYTF
TGTGCCAGCAGTCCCTACAGCAGAGCCTACGGCTACACCTTC
>TRBJ2-1|TRBD1|TRBV7-2|-
CASQDRSRYNEQFF
TGTGCCAGCCAGGACAGGAGCCGTTACAATGAGCAGTTCTTC
>TRBJ2-1|TRBD2|TRBV6-5|-
CASSQSGSAYNEQFF
TGTGCCAGCAGTCAGAGCGGGAGTGCCTACAATGAGCAGTTCTTC
>TRBJ1-5|-|TRBV6-5|-
CASSYIRNQPQHF
TGTGCCAGCAGTTACATTAGAAATCAGCCCCAGCATTTT
>TRBJ2-7|-|TRBV18|-
CASSRHGSYEQYF
TGTGCCAGCTCACGTCACGGTTCCTACGAGCAGTACTTC
>TRBJ2-1|-|TRBV28|-
CASARGIYNEQFF
TGTGCCAGCGCACGGGGAATCTACAATGAGCAGTTCTTC
>TRBJ2-6|TRBD2|TRBV4-2|few
CASSQTSGGANVLTF
TGTGCCAGCAGCCAGACTAGCGGGGGGGCCAACGTCCTGACTTTC